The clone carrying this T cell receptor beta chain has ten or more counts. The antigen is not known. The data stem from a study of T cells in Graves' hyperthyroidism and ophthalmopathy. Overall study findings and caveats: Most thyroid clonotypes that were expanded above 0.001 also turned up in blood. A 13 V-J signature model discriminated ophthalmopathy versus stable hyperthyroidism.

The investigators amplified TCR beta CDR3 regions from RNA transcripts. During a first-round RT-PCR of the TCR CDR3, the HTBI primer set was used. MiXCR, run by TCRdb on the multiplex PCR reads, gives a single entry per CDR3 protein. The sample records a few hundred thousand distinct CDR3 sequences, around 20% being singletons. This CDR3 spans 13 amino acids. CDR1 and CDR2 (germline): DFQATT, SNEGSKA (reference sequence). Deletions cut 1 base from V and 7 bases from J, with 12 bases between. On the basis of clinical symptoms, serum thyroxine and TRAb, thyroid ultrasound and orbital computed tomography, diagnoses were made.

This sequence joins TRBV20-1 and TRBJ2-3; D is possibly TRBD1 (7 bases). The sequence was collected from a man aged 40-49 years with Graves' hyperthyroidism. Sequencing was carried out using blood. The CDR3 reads CSARAGGLHTQYF. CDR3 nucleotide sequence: TGCAGTGCTAGAGCAGGGGGGCTGCATACGCAGTATTTT.